The clone carrying this T cell receptor beta chain appeared a few times. Its cognate antigen is unknown. This entry comes from a study of T cells after yellow fever vaccination. Findings and caveats of the study: Abundant clonotypes from the bulk population could have been carried over as contaminants into FACS-sorted repertoires. Weaker, the secondary response peaked sooner, at day 5 versus 15.

This CDR3 comprises 15 residues. Germline loops: CDR1 SGHTA, CDR2 FQGNSA. V dropped 5 bases and J dropped 4 bases, with 15 bases sitting between them. 5'RACE template switching produced TCR cDNA carrying a universal primer site and UMIs. In TCRdb, the 5' RACE reads were re-called with MiXCR into one record per CDR3 protein. The sample shows hundreds of thousands of distinct CDR3 sequences, about 13% of them seen only once. V gene TRBV7-2 combines with J gene TRBJ2-1, with D maybe TRBD2 (7 bases). The specimen comprised PBMCs, sampled on the day of the yellow fever booster vaccination. This TCR was sampled from a man aged 25 to 45 who received the YFV17D yellow fever vaccine. The CDR3 DNA is TGTGCCAGCAGCCCCGGACTAGGGGGGTACAATGAGCAGTTCTTC. Translating it yields CASSPGLGGYNEQFF.